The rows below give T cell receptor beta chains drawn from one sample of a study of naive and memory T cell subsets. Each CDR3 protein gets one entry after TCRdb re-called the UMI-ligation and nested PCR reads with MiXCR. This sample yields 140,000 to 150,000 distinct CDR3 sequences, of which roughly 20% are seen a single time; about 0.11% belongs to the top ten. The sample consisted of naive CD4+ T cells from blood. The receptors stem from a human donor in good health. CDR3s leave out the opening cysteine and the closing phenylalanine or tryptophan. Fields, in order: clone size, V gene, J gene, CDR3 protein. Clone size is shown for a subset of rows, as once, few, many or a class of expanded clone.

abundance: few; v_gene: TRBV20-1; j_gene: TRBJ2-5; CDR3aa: SALDSGRARETQY
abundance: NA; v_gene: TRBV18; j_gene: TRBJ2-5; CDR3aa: ASSPPTGRQTQY
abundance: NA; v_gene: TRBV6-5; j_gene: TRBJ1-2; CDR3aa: ASRPPGRGYGYT
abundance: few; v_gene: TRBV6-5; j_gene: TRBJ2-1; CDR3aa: ASSPTRRSNNEQF
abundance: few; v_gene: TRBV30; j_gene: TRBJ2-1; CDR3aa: AWTSGTGFNEQF
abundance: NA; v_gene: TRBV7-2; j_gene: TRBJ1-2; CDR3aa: ASSLPSAGFIYGYT
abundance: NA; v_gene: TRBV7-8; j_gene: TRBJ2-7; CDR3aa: ASSLVTSGTALSYEQY
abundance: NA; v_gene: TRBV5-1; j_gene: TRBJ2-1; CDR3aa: ASSLDRNEQF
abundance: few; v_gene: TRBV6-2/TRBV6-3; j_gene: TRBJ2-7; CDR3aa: ASRSGLAVLSPYEQY
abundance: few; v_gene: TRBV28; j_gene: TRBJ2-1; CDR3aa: ASSSWTSGTDEQF
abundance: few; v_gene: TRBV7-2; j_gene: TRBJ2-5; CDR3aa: ASRRTSGSFETQY
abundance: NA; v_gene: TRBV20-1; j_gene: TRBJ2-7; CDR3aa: SAHQGRSYEQY
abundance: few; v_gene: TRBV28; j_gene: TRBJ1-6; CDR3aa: ASSRGGPYNSPLH
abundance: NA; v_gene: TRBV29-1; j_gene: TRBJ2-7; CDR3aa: SVARGLQTEQY
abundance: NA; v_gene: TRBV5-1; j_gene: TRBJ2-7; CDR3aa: ASSRRNEQY
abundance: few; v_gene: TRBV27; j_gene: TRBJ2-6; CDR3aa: ASSPRLAGVPGSGANVLT
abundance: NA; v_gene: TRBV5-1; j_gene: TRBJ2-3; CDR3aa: ASQGRRTDTQY
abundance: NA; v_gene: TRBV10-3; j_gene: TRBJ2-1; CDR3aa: AISESLASGTYNEQF
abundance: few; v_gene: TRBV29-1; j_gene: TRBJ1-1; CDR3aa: SGRQVNTEAF
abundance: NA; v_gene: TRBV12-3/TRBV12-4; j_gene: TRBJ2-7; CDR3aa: ASSPRTELGYEQY
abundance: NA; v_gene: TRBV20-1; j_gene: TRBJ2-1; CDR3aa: SARGDLRTSQF
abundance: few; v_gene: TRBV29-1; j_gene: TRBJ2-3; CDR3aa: SATSVPDTQY
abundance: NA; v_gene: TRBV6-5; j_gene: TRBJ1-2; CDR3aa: ASSLVGRDGGYYGYT
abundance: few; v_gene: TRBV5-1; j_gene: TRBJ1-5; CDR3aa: ASSLEGAFHQPQH
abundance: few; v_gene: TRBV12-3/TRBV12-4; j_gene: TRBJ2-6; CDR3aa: ASSFIGGANVLT
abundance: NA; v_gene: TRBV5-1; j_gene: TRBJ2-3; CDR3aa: ASSLAVRTDTQY
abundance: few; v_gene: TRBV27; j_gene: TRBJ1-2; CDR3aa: ASSPRSRVVVSYT
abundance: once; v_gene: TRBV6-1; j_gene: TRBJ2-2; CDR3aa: ASRTSLSTGELF
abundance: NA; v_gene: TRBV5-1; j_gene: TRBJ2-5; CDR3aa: ASSLTFTSGLQETQY
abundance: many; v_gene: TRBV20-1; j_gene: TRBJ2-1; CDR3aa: SARGMGWEQF
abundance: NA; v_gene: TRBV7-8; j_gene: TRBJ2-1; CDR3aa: ASSPSPVAGYNEQF
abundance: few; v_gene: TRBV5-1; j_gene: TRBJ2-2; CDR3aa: ASSAPGQHTGELF
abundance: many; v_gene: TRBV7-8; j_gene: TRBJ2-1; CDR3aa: ASSLTGGPVNEQF
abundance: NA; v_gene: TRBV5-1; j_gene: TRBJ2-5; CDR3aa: ASSFQVGGETQY